This is a list of T cell receptor beta chains from one sample in a study of beta chain features in type 1 diabetes. Here immunoSEQ multiplex PCR was the method, and the copy in TCRdb shows in-frame clones only, minus some. The profile shows approximately 140,000 clones, about 10% of them singletons. Sequences were obtained from central memory CD4+ T cells from blood. These TCRs come from a man aged 25 to 45 with type 1 diabetes. Both conserved end residues are part of each CDR3. The order of the fields is V gene, D gene, J gene, clone size, CDR3 DNA, CDR3 protein. The D gene is left open where the match is weak. Clone size is shown for a subset of rows, as once, few, many or a class of expanded clone.

V: TRBV7-9
D: NA
J: TRBJ1-1
size: few
DNA: TGTGCCAGCAGCTTAGCTGGACAGACTGAAGCTTTCTTT
CDR3: CASSLAGQTEAFF

V: TRBV7-9
D: TRBD1
J: TRBJ1-1
size: once
DNA: TGTGCCAGCAGCATACAGGGGGCAGGCGACACTGAAGCTTTCTTT
CDR3: CASSIQGAGDTEAFF

V: TRBV9
D: NA
J: TRBJ2-1
size: NA
DNA: TGTGCCAGCAGCCCCCTGAGGAGCTCCTACAATGAGCAGTTCTTC
CDR3: CASSPLRSSYNEQFF

V: TRBV20-1
D: NA
J: TRBJ2-1
size: NA
DNA: TGCAGTGCTGGCTCGAATGAGCAGTTCTTC
CDR3: CSAGSNEQFF

V: TRBV2
D: NA
J: TRBJ1-6
size: NA
DNA: TGTGCCAGCAGCGCCCACGGGCCCCTCCACTTT
CDR3: CASSAHGPLHF

V: TRBV19
D: TRBD1
J: TRBJ1-1
size: NA
DNA: TGTGCCAGTAGTATACCGCCGGGACAGGGGAACACTGAAGCTTTCTTT
CDR3: CASSIPPGQGNTEAFF

V: TRBV14
D: TRBD1
J: TRBJ2-1
size: many
DNA: TGTGCCAGCAGCCAATATAGGGACAGGGTAACCGATGAGCAGTTCTTC
CDR3: CASSQYRDRVTDEQFF

V: TRBV30
D: TRBD1
J: TRBJ1-1
size: few
DNA: TGTGCCTGGAATCGACAGGGTTCGGGTGAAGCTTTCTTT
CDR3: CAWNRQGSGEAFF

V: TRBV4-2
D: NA
J: TRBJ2-4
size: few
DNA: TGTGCCAGCAGCCAAGATCCTCGGAAAAACATTCAGTACTTC
CDR3: CASSQDPRKNIQYF

V: TRBV11-2
D: NA
J: TRBJ1-1
size: few
DNA: TGTGCCAGCAGCTTAGATCCAGGGAGGGTCACTGAAGCTTTCTTT
CDR3: CASSLDPGRVTEAFF

V: TRBV18
D: NA
J: TRBJ1-4
size: few
DNA: TGTGCCAGCTCACGTGGCACAACTAATGAAAAACTGTTTTTT
CDR3: CASSRGTTNEKLFF

V: TRBV28
D: NA
J: TRBJ2-1
size: few
DNA: TGTGCCAGCAGTTTTCTTCGTAGCTCCTACAATGAGCAGTTCTTC
CDR3: CASSFLRSSYNEQFF

V: TRBV5-1
D: NA
J: TRBJ2-3
size: NA
DNA: TGCGCCAGCAGCCGCGGAGAAGGCACAGATACGCAGTATTTT
CDR3: CASSRGEGTDTQYF

V: TRBV28
D: NA
J: TRBJ1-2
size: NA
DNA: TGTGCCAGCAGTTTGTCGGGTTTGTATGGCTACACCTTC
CDR3: CASSLSGLYGYTF

V: TRBV20-1
D: NA
J: TRBJ2-5
size: NA
DNA: TGCAGTGCTAGACTAGCAGAGACCCAGTACTTC
CDR3: CSARLAETQYF

V: TRBV5-8
D: NA
J: TRBJ2-7
size: NA
DNA: TGTGCCAGCAGCTTTCGCGGGACCGAGCAGTACTTC
CDR3: CASSFRGTEQYF

V: TRBV20-1
D: NA
J: TRBJ2-5
size: NA
DNA: TGCAGTGCTGCGGGCCAAGAGACCCAGTACTTC
CDR3: CSAAGQETQYF

V: TRBV11-2
D: NA
J: TRBJ2-1
size: NA
DNA: TGTGCCAGCAGCCGTCCGAGCTACAATGAGCAGTTCTTC
CDR3: CASSRPSYNEQFF

V: TRBV7-6
D: NA
J: TRBJ2-2
size: NA
DNA: TGTGCCAGCAGCTTAGACGCGGGGCATAGCGGGGAGCTGTTTTTT
CDR3: CASSLDAGHSGELFF

V: TRBV7-6
D: NA
J: TRBJ2-3
size: NA
DNA: TGTGCCAGCAGCCTCCAGACGGAGAGCCGCACAGATACGCAGTATTTT
CDR3: CASSLQTESRTDTQYF

V: TRBV7-2
D: NA
J: TRBJ1-5
size: NA
DNA: TGTGCCAGCAGCCTCGGACAGACCAGCAATCAGCCCCAGCATTTT
CDR3: CASSLGQTSNQPQHF

V: TRBV30
D: NA
J: TRBJ1-5
size: few
DNA: TGTGCCTGGAGTGTAACGGGGAGGAGCGGAGGGAGAGATCGGCCCCAGCATTTT
CDR3: CAWSVTGRSGGRDRPQHF

V: TRBV7-9
D: NA
J: TRBJ2-5
size: few
DNA: TGTGCCAGCACTCTAAACGGGATTTCGGAGGAGACCCAGTACTTC
CDR3: CASTLNGISEETQYF

V: TRBV4-2
D: NA
J: TRBJ2-1
size: NA
DNA: TGTGCCAGCAGCCAAGAAAGGGTGACTAGCTCCTACAATGAGCAGTTCTTC
CDR3: CASSQERVTSSYNEQFF

V: TRBV5-1
D: TRBD1
J: TRBJ2-7
size: few
DNA: TGCGCCAGCAGCCGCTCAGGACAGGCCGAAGCGGAGCAGTACTTC
CDR3: CASSRSGQAEAEQYF

V: TRBV29-1
D: TRBD2
J: TRBJ2-1
size: few
DNA: TGCAGCGTATTAGCGGGGAAGGGCGCCAATGAGCAGTTCTTC
CDR3: CSVLAGKGANEQFF

V: TRBV4-2
D: NA
J: TRBJ2-2
size: few
DNA: TGTGCCAGCAGCCAAGTCGGACAAACCGGGGAGCTGTTTTTT
CDR3: CASSQVGQTGELFF

V: TRBV9
D: NA
J: TRBJ1-1
size: NA
DNA: TGTGCCAGCAGCGTAGGAACTGGGAACACTGAAGCTTTCTTT
CDR3: CASSVGTGNTEAFF

V: TRBV11-2
D: TRBD2
J: TRBJ2-2
size: NA
DNA: TGTGCCAGCACCAAAAGACTAGCGGGGACCGGGGAGCTGTTTTTT
CDR3: CASTKRLAGTGELFF

V: TRBV5-4
D: NA
J: TRBJ1-1
size: NA
DNA: TGTGCCAGCAGCCCACCTCCAGGGGTGGACCTTGAAGCTTTCTTT
CDR3: CASSPPPGVDLEAFF

V: TRBV9
D: NA
J: TRBJ1-2
size: few
DNA: TGTGCCAGCAGCGCGTCAGGGAACTTCTATGGCTACACCTTC
CDR3: CASSASGNFYGYTF

V: TRBV20-1
D: NA
J: TRBJ2-3
size: NA
DNA: TGCAGTGGGCGGTTCTCCGATACGCAGTATTTT
CDR3: CSGRFSDTQYF

V: TRBV6-5
D: TRBD1
J: TRBJ2-4
size: NA
DNA: TGTGCCAGCAGTTACTCCAGGACAGGGGATTCCATTCAGTACTTC
CDR3: CASSYSRTGDSIQYF